This T cell receptor beta chain was sequenced during a study of control samples from healthy donors and cancer patients. Trimming stripped 2 bases from V and 4 bases from J, with 18 bases between. The CDR3 extends over 17 amino acids. Germline lookup yields CDR1 KGHSH and CDR2 LQKENI. The protocol was immunoSEQ multiplex PCR, while the TCRdb copy is restricted to in-frame clones and leaves out a portion. Counted here are about 180,000 clones, about 91% occurring once; the ten biggest clones make up about 2.1%. The chain joins TRBV18 to TRBJ1-3, with D hard to call. This TCR derives from a woman aged 35 to 49 in good health. Sequenced input: blood. As DNA, the CDR3 is TGTGCCAGCTCACCAGTGCTCAAAACTGGGTCAGGAAACACCATATATTTT. This translates into CASSPVLKTGSGNTIYF.